These 21 T cell receptor beta chains share one sample of origin, sequenced in a study of blood T cell repertoires in COVID-19. Clones were read by immunoSEQ multiplex PCR, and TCRdb kept only the in-frame ones, dropping some. The repertoire holds approximately 150,000 clones, with more than 75% as singletons. Sample: peripheral blood. Receptors were obtained from a human donor in a cohort sampled during active COVID-19.

The rearrangement uses TRBV3-1 (or the pseudogene TRBV3-2) and TRBJ2-7, with D maybe TRBD1 (5 bases). V was trimmed by 1 base and J by 0 bases, leaving 10 bases between them. The CDR3 covers 15 residues. Germline CDR1 and CDR2: LGHDT and YNNKEL (reference sequence). CDR3 coding DNA: TGTGCCAGCAGCCAAGCCGTGACAGCCTCCTACGAGCAGTACTTC. Translated: CASSQAVTASYEQYF.

CDR3 protein: CASSPTSGGVNEQFF. CDR3 DNA: TGTGCCAGCAGCCCCACTAGCGGGGGGGTCAATGAGCAGTTCTTC. V gene TRBV7-3 combines with J gene TRBJ2-1, with 13 bases that match TRBD2. The V and J ends lost 5 bases and 6 bases, in that order; junction bases with no gene match: 4. This CDR3 has 15 residues. The germline gives CDR1 SGHTA, CDR2 FQGTGA.

The rearrangement joins TRBV9 to TRBJ1-2; D is unclear. This CDR3 has 15 residues. Per germline, CDR1 SGDLS and CDR2 YYNGEE. V shed 0 bases and J shed 2 bases, with 11 bases lying between them. CDR3: CASSVGRSANYGYTF. The CDR3 nucleotides read TGTGCCAGCAGCGTAGGGAGGTCGGCCAACTATGGCTACACCTTC.

The V gene is TRBV3-1 (or the pseudogene TRBV3-2), the J gene TRBJ1-4; 8 bases are a match to TRBD1. V lost 2 bases and J lost 4; bases outside the gene matches: 6. The length of the CDR3 is 16 residues. In germline, CDR1 is LGHDT, CDR2 YNNKEL (reference sequence). CDR3 sequence: CASSQPHRGNNEKLFF. The CDR3 DNA is TGTGCCAGCAGCCAACCTCACAGGGGGAATAATGAAAAACTGTTTTTT.

V usage is TRBV30 and J usage is TRBJ2-7; perhaps TRBD1 as D (6 bases). The V end was cut by 4 bases, the J end by 3 bases, with 13 bases between. This CDR3 is 13 amino acids long. CDR1 and CDR2 from the germline V gene are GTSNPN and SVGIG (reference sequence). The CDR3 nucleotides are TGTGCCTGGACTCAGACAGGCCTCTACGAGCAGTACTTC. Translating it yields CAWTQTGLYEQYF.

This sequence joins TRBV21-1 and TRBJ1-1; TRBD1 was called by the table and not checked on the DNA. TRBV21-1 is tagged as a pseudogene. The CDR3 is 15 amino acids. CDR3 nucleotide sequence: TGTGCCAGCAGCAAGCTGGGACAGTTAAACACTGAAGCTTTCTTT. Translating gives CASSKLGQLNTEAFF.

The CDR3 DNA is TGTGCCAGTAGTATGGACGGCGGGACTAACACTGAAGCTTTCTTT. Translated, it gives CASSMDGGTNTEAFF. This chain uses TRBV19 with TRBJ1-1; a weak D match, TRBD1 (5 bases). V lost 3 bases and J 2 bases, leaving 13 bases between the germline ends. The CDR3 totals 15 residues. Germline V gene sequence: CDR1 LNHDA, CDR2 SQIVND (reference sequence).

The chain is built from TRBV29-1 and TRBJ2-7, with TRBD1 matching over 8 bases. The CDR3 runs 15 residues. Germline trimming cut 0 bases from V and 3 bases from J; bases unmatched to any gene: 7. Germline loops: CDR1 SQVTM, CDR2 ANQGSEA. The CDR3 sequence is CSVEDAGTGLYEQYF. In DNA form, the CDR3 reads TGCAGCGTTGAAGACGCCGGGACAGGACTCTACGAGCAGTACTTC.

V is TRBV2 and J is TRBJ2-3; D may be TRBD1 (5 bases). V was pared by 5 bases and J by 6 bases, with 12 bases between. This CDR3 contains 13 residues. Germline CDR1 reads SNHLY; CDR2 reads FYNNEI. The CDR3 is CASSRAGLDTQYF. Written as DNA, the CDR3 is TGTGCCAGCAGTAGGGCAGGGCTCGATACGCAGTATTTT.

The chain has TRBV7-9 and TRBJ1-1, with D perhaps TRBD1 (5 bases). The CDR3 is 14 amino acids. CDR1 is SEHNR, CDR2 FQNEAQ, per germline (reference sequence). Trimming cost V 7 bases and J 4 bases, with 16 bases left between them. The CDR3 DNA reads as TGTGCCAGCACCGATGACAGTTTCCCCACTGAAGCTTTCTTT. Translation: CASTDDSFPTEAFF.

The V and J genes are TRBV7-9 and TRBJ1-2; TRBD1 matches 7 bases. CDR1 and CDR2 (germline): SEHNR, FQNEAQ (reference sequence). Losses at the gene ends were 4 bases for V and 1 base for J; bases not matched to a gene: 6. The CDR3 spans 15 residues. CDR3 bases: TGTGCCAGCAGCTCCGGGACAGATTTTAACTATGGCTACACCTTC. Translated, it gives CASSSGTDFNYGYTF.

V usage is TRBV4-2 and J usage is TRBJ2-4; 8 positions match TRBD1. The CDR3 covers 15 residues. J lost 7 bases, V lost 1 base, and 6 bases had no gene match. Germline V gene sequence: CDR1 LGHNA, CDR2 YNFKEQ. The CDR3 loop is CASSQVGTGTNIQYF. CDR3 DNA: TGTGCCAGCAGCCAAGTCGGGACAGGTACGAACATTCAGTACTTC.

The V and J genes are TRBV6-6 and TRBJ2-5; weak D call: TRBD2 (6 bases). The CDR3 loop spans 16 amino acids. The V and J ends lost 2 bases and 2 bases respectively, with 15 bases between them. In germline, CDR1 is MNHNY, CDR2 SVGAGI (reference sequence). The CDR3 sequence: CASSYPTSSGQETQYF. In DNA form, the CDR3 reads TGTGCCAGCAGTTACCCGACTAGTTCGGGACAAGAGACCCAGTACTTC.

The chain recombines TRBV7-3 with TRBJ2-1; 12 positions match TRBD2. CDR3 length equals 19 residues. The germline V gene has CDR1 SGHTA and CDR2 FQGTGA. V was clipped by 4 bases and J by 9 bases; unmatched bases: 19. The CDR3 loop reads CASSSAPGASGGASFEQFF. DNA for the CDR3: TGTGCCAGCAGCTCCGCGCCCGGGGCTAGCGGGGGGGCCTCTTTTGAGCAGTTCTTC.

The sample holds one count of this clone. The chain couples TRBV4-1 to TRBJ2-1; TRBD2 might be the D (5 bases). Germline CDR1 reads MGHRA; CDR2 reads YSYEKL. This CDR3 comprises 13 residues. Trimming took off 4 bases at V and 3 bases at J, with 7 bases between the two ends. The DNA for the CDR3 is TGCGCCAGCAGCCCCGACTACTACAATGAGCAGTTCTTC. Encoded protein: CASSPDYYNEQFF.

The chain recombines TRBV24-1 with TRBJ1-1, with TRBD1 matching 7 bases. CDR3 length: 14 amino acids. V was clipped by 3 bases and J by 4 bases; unmatched bases: 4. Germline CDR1 is KGHDR and CDR2 is SFDVKD. The CDR3 coding sequence is TGTGCCACCAGTGATCCCACAGGGGCCACTGAAGCTTTCTTT. It specifies CATSDPTGATEAFF.

The chain has TRBV7-3 and TRBJ2-2; 7 nucleotides align to TRBD1. Germline V gives CDR1 SGHTA, CDR2 FQGTGA. V shed 5 bases, J shed 2 bases, and the junction held 5 bases outside the gene matches. The CDR3 spans 15 residues. CDR3 DNA: TGTGCCAGCAGCCGAGGGGACAGCAACACCGGGGAGCTGTTTTTT. Translating gives CASSRGDSNTGELFF.

This clone has just a few counts. The chain joins TRBV11-2 to TRBJ2-5, with D perhaps TRBD2 (5 bases). This CDR3 spans 15 amino acids. With 0 bases removed from V and 7 bases from J, the gap between germline ends came to 15 bases. Germline values: CDR1 SGHAT, CDR2 FQNNGV. The CDR3 nucleotides read TGTGCCAGCAGCTTAGATCCGAGTAGCGTCGCGACCCAGTACTTC. Translated, it gives CASSLDPSSVATQYF.

This sequence joins TRBV29-1 and TRBJ2-6, with a tentative D call TRBD1 (5 bases). The CDR3 extends over 16 amino acids. Trimming took off 5 bases at V and 0 bases at J, with 14 bases between the two ends. Germline V gene data show CDR1 as SQVTM and CDR2 as ANQGSEA. This CDR3 is CSVLDLDSSGANVLTF. As DNA, the CDR3 is TGCAGCGTTTTAGACTTAGACAGCTCTGGGGCCAACGTCCTGACTTTC.

V gene TRBV2 combines with J gene TRBJ1-6; perhaps TRBD1 as D (5 bases). Germline V gene data show CDR1 as SNHLY and CDR2 as FYNNEI. With 3 bases removed from V and 4 bases from J, the gap between germline ends came to 10 bases. This CDR3 is 15 amino acids long. CDR3 bases: TGTGCCAGCAGTGATGGGCAGGGATATAATTCACCCCTCCACTTT. Its protein product is CASSDGQGYNSPLHF.

This clone was detected a few times. The rearrangement uses TRBV6-5 and TRBJ1-3, with D hard to call. CDR1 and CDR2 from the germline V gene are MNHEY and SVGAGI. Between the trimmed V and J ends, which lost 5 bases and 1 base, there was a span of 9 bases. The CDR3 loop spans 14 amino acids. The CDR3 nucleotides are TGTGCCAGCAGTCGCTCGGGGTCTGGAAACACCATATATTTT. Translation gives CASSRSGSGNTIYF.